This entry describes one T cell receptor beta chain. Time point: sample taken at primary tumor resection. A single record per CDR3 protein comes from TCRdb applying MiXCR to the 5' RACE reads. Among 85,000 to 100,000 distinct CDR3 sequences listed, roughly 12% were seen once. The data stem from a study of spatial heterogeneity in lung cancer. The CDR3 is 15 amino acids. V lost 7 bases, J lost 4 bases, and 9 bases stayed unmatched. Looked up from germline, CDR1 is SGHVS and CDR2 is FNYEAQ. The receptor's source is a male donor with early-stage non-small cell lung cancer. This rearrangement joins TRBV7-6 to TRBJ2-3, with 9 bases fitting TRBD2. The sample was PBMCs, taken at surgery. The CDR3 DNA is TGTGCCAGCAAAGTTCTAGCGGGACCGCCAGATACGCAGTATTTT. Its protein is CASKVLAGPPDTQYF.